One and the same sample provided the 30 T cell receptor beta chains below, sequenced in a study of CD8 T cells in ankylosing spondylitis. TCRdb re-analysed the 5' RACE reads in MiXCR, keeping a single row per CDR3 protein. Of under 550,000 distinct CDR3 sequences listed, 25% to 30% were seen once; the top ten hold roughly 1%. Broader study findings: Made up of fewer than 10 highly homologous variants, a TCR beta motif appeared characteristic of ankylosing spondylitis blood.

The antigens for these receptors are not known. The sequenced sample was blood, either unsorted or a sorted T cell fraction (not recorded which). The origin of the receptors is a male donor with ankylosing spondylitis.

This clonotype was detected only a few times. The chain couples TRBV27 to TRBJ1-2, with unresolved D. V was trimmed by 0 bases and J by 3 bases, leaving 14 bases between them. The CDR3 sequence is 16 residues long. Germline V gene lookup returns CDR1 MNHEY and CDR2 SMNVEV (reference sequence). Here the CDR3 reads CASSLSNTLLDYGYTF. CDR3 in DNA: TGTGCCAGCAGTTTATCCAACACCCTTCTGGACTATGGCTACACCTTC.

This clonotype was observed at least ten times. V gene TRBV20-1 combines with J gene TRBJ2-3, with 10 positions matching TRBD2. V trimming: 6 bases; J trimming: 1 base; junction bases outside the gene matches: 13. Germline loops: CDR1 DFQATT, CDR2 SNEGSKA (reference sequence). The CDR3 totals 17 residues. DNA for the CDR3: TGCAGTGCCCCCCCCCGGGGGCTAGCGGGGGGCACAGATACGCAGTATTTT. Protein sequence: CSAPPRGLAGGTDTQYF.

This clonotype was detected only a few times. The chain uses TRBV11-2 and TRBJ2-2; possibly TRBD2 for D (7 bases). V was clipped by 5 bases and J by 0 bases, with 19 bases between them. The CDR3 consists of 18 residues. Germline V gene sequence: CDR1 SGHAT, CDR2 FQNNGV. The CDR3 here is CASSPRRGGGANTGELFF. In nucleotides, the CDR3 is TGTGCCAGCAGCCCTCGGCGAGGGGGGGGCGCGAACACCGGGGAGCTGTTTTTT.

The chain joins TRBV7-7 to TRBJ2-2; D is unclear. This CDR3 region has 17 residues. Trimming left V 1 base short and J 6 bases short, with 18 bases between. In germline, CDR1 is SSHAT, CDR2 FNYEAQ (reference sequence). The CDR3 reads CASSLGGSILRSGELFF. The DNA for the CDR3 is TGTGCCAGCAGCTTAGGAGGATCAATTTTAAGGTCCGGGGAGCTGTTTTTT.

This chain uses TRBV7-9 with TRBJ1-6; D is perhaps TRBD1 (6 bases). This CDR3 contains 14 residues. The V end was cut by 6 bases, the J end by 4 bases, with 10 bases between. Per the germline V gene, CDR1 is SEHNR and CDR2 is FQNEAQ (reference sequence). The DNA of the CDR3 is TGTGCCAGCAGTTTGGACAGTTATAATTCACCCCTCCACTTT. It translates to CASSLDSYNSPLHF.

This chain connects TRBV29-1 to TRBJ2-1; TRBD2 aligns across 10 bases. V was clipped by 7 bases and J by 0 bases; unmatched bases: 9. CDR1 is SQVTM, CDR2 ANQGSEA, per germline. The CDR3 covers 16 residues. The chain's CDR3 is CSAARLAGSSYNEQFF. The CDR3 DNA sequence: TGCAGCGCTGCCCGACTAGCGGGCAGCTCCTACAATGAGCAGTTCTTC.

This clonotype was seen a handful of times. V usage is TRBV7-9 and J usage is TRBJ1-2; 7 positions match TRBD1. This CDR3 is 14 amino acids long. Germline loops: CDR1 SEHNR, CDR2 FQNEAQ (reference sequence). V trimming: 5 bases; J trimming: 5 bases; junction bases outside the gene matches: 8. The CDR3 sequence is CASSGDSPIYGYTF. DNA for the CDR3: TGTGCCAGCAGCGGGGACAGCCCAATTTATGGCTACACCTTC.

In this sample, this clonotype turned up a few times. The rearrangement joins TRBV20-1 to TRBJ2-3; D possibly corresponds to TRBD2 (6 bases). Germline V CDR1 and CDR2: DFQATT, SNEGSKA (reference sequence). CDR3 length: 15 residues. The V and J ends lost 0 bases and 2 bases respectively, with 12 bases between them. The CDR3 reads CSARDGGGLTDTQYF. CDR3 sequence (DNA): TGCAGTGCTAGAGATGGTGGGGGACTCACAGATACGCAGTATTTT.

The chain combines TRBV12-3 or TRBV12-4 with TRBJ1-5; 8 bases are shared with TRBD1. This CDR3 is built from 16 residues. Germline trimming cut 0 bases from V and 5 bases from J; bases unmatched to any gene: 6. In nucleotides, the CDR3 is TGTGCCAGCAGTTTAGCTCGACAGGGGAAATATCAGCCCCAGCATTTT. Translating gives CASSLARQGKYQPQHF.

V gene TRBV24-1 combines with J gene TRBJ2-1; the D gene is possibly TRBD1 (5 bases). V shed 3 bases and J shed 6 bases, with 8 bases lying between them. From germline, CDR1 is KGHDR and CDR2 SFDVKD. The CDR3 contains 13 residues. The CDR3 sequence is CATSDGARNEQFF. The CDR3, as DNA: TGTGCCACCAGTGATGGGGCTCGCAATGAGCAGTTCTTC.

This clonotype appeared once. CDR3 nucleotides: TGTGCCACCAGCCCCTCATTATCCTACAATGAGCAGTTCTTC. It encodes CATSPSLSYNEQFF. The J gene is TRBJ2-1, the V gene TRBV15; D is uncertain. Germline CDR1 LNHNV, CDR2 YYDKDF (reference sequence). V was shortened by 5 bases and J by 1 base, with 9 bases between the two germline ends. The CDR3 consists of 14 residues.

V usage is TRBV24-1 and J usage is TRBJ1-2; 9 nucleotides line up with TRBD1. Germline CDR1 is KGHDR and CDR2 is SFDVKD. With 4 bases clipped from V and 0 bases from J, the junction kept 2 bases outside the gene matches. The CDR3 sequence is 15 residues long. This CDR3 reads CATSEGTGSNYGYTF. DNA for the CDR3: TGTGCCACCAGTGAGGGGACAGGGTCTAACTATGGCTACACCTTC.

This clonotype turned up a few times. This chain joins TRBV7-2 and TRBJ1-5, with a weak D call TRBD1 (5 bases). This CDR3 region has 16 residues. Trimming stripped 1 base from V and 2 bases from J, with 12 bases between. Germline-derived CDR1 and CDR2 are SGHTA and FQGNSA. The CDR3 DNA is TGTGCCAGCAGCTTAGGACCAGGGTGGGGCAATCAGCCCCAGCATTTT. Translated: CASSLGPGWGNQPQHF.

This clonotype was counted at least ten times. J is TRBJ2-1 and V is TRBV13; no clear D gene. The CDR3 extends over 11 amino acids. Germline V gene data show CDR1 as PRHDT and CDR2 as FYEKMQ (reference sequence). Between the trimmed V and J ends, which lost 1 base and 9 bases, there was a span of 4 bases. CDR3 DNA: TGTGCCAGCAGCTTAGCGTTTGAGCAGTTCTTC. It codes for CASSLAFEQFF.

This clonotype occurred a few times. The gene calls are TRBV7-9 and TRBJ1-6; no clear D gene. The CDR3 length is 14 residues. V lost 5 bases, J lost 10 bases, and 15 bases lay in between. Germline values: CDR1 SEHNR, CDR2 FQNEAQ (reference sequence). The CDR3 protein is CASSATGSISPLHF. CDR3 nucleotides: TGTGCCAGCAGCGCAACCGGGTCTATATCACCCCTCCACTTT.

This chain uses TRBV5-1 with TRBJ2-3; the D is unclear. The CDR3 is made up of 13 amino acids. Looked up from germline, CDR1 is SGHRS and CDR2 is YFSETQ. Trimming took 2 bases from V and 0 from J, leaving 4 bases between them. CDR3 DNA: TGCGCCAGCAGCTTCCCTAGCACAGATACGCAGTATTTT. Translation: CASSFPSTDTQYF.

The sample holds a few counts of this clonotype. This rearrangement joins TRBV5-1 to TRBJ2-5; TRBD1 is a possible D gene (6 bases). Looked up from germline, CDR1 is SGHRS and CDR2 is YFSETQ. The CDR3 contains 15 residues. V lost 0 bases to trimming and J lost 3 bases, with 12 bases between them. The CDR3 coding sequence is TGCGCCAGCAGCTTGGAATCCCCAGGGGAAGAGACCCAGTACTTC. Amino acids: CASSLESPGEETQYF.

This clonotype was seen a handful of times. The chain employs TRBV6-1 and TRBJ2-3; 8 bases map to TRBD2. The V gene's germline CDR1 is MNHNS and CDR2 SASEGT. Trimming cost V 4 bases and J 6 bases; bases outside gene matches: 9. This CDR3 spans 15 amino acids. CDR3 in amino acids: CASSGPGGLVDTQYF. The CDR3 DNA reads as TGTGCCAGCAGTGGGCCGGGAGGGCTCGTGGATACGCAGTATTTT.

In its sample, this clonotype was seen a few times. The chain joins TRBV3-1 to TRBJ2-7; TRBD2 agrees at 8 bases. The trim removed 6 bases at V and 2 bases at J, leaving 6 bases unmatched. This CDR3 is 14 amino acids long. Per the germline V gene, CDR1 is LGHDT and CDR2 is YNNKEL (reference sequence). CDR3 region: CASSPGGPTYEQYF. Here the CDR3 DNA reads TGTGCCAGCAGTCCGGGGGGGCCCACCTACGAGCAGTACTTC.

This clonotype has just a few counts. The chain uses TRBV12-3 or TRBV12-4 and TRBJ1-5; D gene ambiguous. Trimming shortened V by 3 bases and J by 4 bases, and 13 bases separated the two germline ends. The CDR3 loop spans 15 amino acids. CDR3 DNA: TGTGCCAGCAGTTTTCTCCCACAACCGAATCAGCCCCAGCATTTT. Translated: CASSFLPQPNQPQHF.

This clonotype came up many times. This chain uses TRBV4-1 with TRBJ2-1; 7 positions agree with TRBD2. Unmatched junction bases numbered 6, after V lost 2 bases and J lost 2 bases. This CDR3 is 16 amino acids long. The germline gives CDR1 MGHRA, CDR2 YSYEKL. DNA for the CDR3: TGCGCCAGCAGCCAACAGATAGGGACTACCTACAATGAGCAGTTCTTC. Its protein product is CASSQQIGTTYNEQFF.

This chain connects TRBV7-2 to TRBJ2-1; D is ambiguous. The CDR3 has 13 amino acids. Germline CDR1 is SGHTA and CDR2 is FQGNSA. Trimming cost V 5 bases and J 10 bases, with 15 bases left between them. The CDR3 spells CASSTATSREQFF. The CDR3 coding sequence is TGTGCCAGCAGCACCGCCACTTCCCGGGAGCAGTTCTTC.

This chain connects TRBV3-1 to TRBJ1-1; 9 bases agree with TRBD1. The CDR3 loop spans 15 amino acids. With V trimmed by 4 bases and J by 5 bases, 8 bases remained unmatched. Germline CDR1 and CDR2: LGHDT and YNNKEL (reference sequence). The CDR3 region has the DNA TGTGCCAGCAGCCCCCTGGACAGGGGAGGAACTGAAGCTTTCTTT. Translation: CASSPLDRGGTEAFF.

This clonotype has just a few counts. The rearrangement uses TRBV11-2 and TRBJ2-1; D is perhaps TRBD2 (5 bases). Germline V gives CDR1 SGHAT, CDR2 FQNNGV. The CDR3 loop spans 14 amino acids. V was shortened by 2 bases and J by 9 bases, with 14 bases between the two germline ends. CDR3 bases: TGTGCCAGCAGCTTATCGAGGGCAGGCTTTGAGCAGTTCTTC. Translated: CASSLSRAGFEQFF.

J is TRBJ2-2 and V is TRBV5-1; 10 bases agree with TRBD2. Germline V gives CDR1 SGHRS, CDR2 YFSETQ. The CDR3 totals 16 residues. V shed 1 base, J shed 5 bases, and the junction held 5 bases outside the gene matches. DNA for the CDR3: TGCGCCAGCAGCTTGCGTGCTAGCGGGAGTACCGGGGAGCTGTTTTTT. It encodes CASSLRASGSTGELFF. Full variable domain (remainder filled in from reference TRBV5-1 and TRBJ2-2): KAGVTQTPRYLIKTRGQQVTLSCSPISGHRSVSWYQQTPGQGLQFLFEYFSETQRNKGNFPGRFSGRQFSNSRSEMNVSTLELGDSALYLCASSLRASGSTGELFFGEGSRLTVL.

This sequence joins TRBV28 and TRBJ2-2; 8 bases are shared with TRBD2. The germline CDR1 and CDR2 sequences are MDHEN and SYDVKM. This CDR3 region has 16 residues. With 3 bases clipped from V and 1 base from J, the junction kept 4 bases outside the gene matches. As DNA, the CDR3 is TGTGCCAGCAGTTTTATGGCGGGAGGGAACACCGGGGAGCTGTTTTTT. Amino acid sequence: CASSFMAGGNTGELFF.

V and J are TRBV6-1 and TRBJ2-7, with D maybe TRBD2 (6 bases). V dropped 0 bases and J dropped 7 bases, with 10 bases sitting between them. The CDR3 totals 13 residues. Germline CDR1 MNHNS, CDR2 SASEGT. As DNA, the CDR3 is TGTGCCAGCAGTGAAGCAATACGGGGGGAGCAGTACTTC. As protein: CASSEAIRGEQYF.

This chain connects TRBV19 to TRBJ2-7; tentatively, D is TRBD2 (6 bases). V was trimmed by 8 bases and J by 3 bases, leaving 14 bases between them. The CDR3 covers 13 residues. CDR1 is LNHDA, CDR2 SQIVND, per germline (reference sequence). CDR3: CASRTRGSYEQYF. The CDR3 nucleotides read TGTGCCAGTCGGACTCGGGGGAGCTACGAGCAGTACTTC.

The J gene is TRBJ2-7, the V gene TRBV3-1; no clear D. CDR1 is LGHDT, CDR2 YNNKEL, per germline (reference sequence). The CDR3 length is 12 residues. V lost 1 base to trimming and J lost 6 bases, with 7 bases between them. The DNA for the CDR3 is TGTGCCAGCAGCCAAGTTAACTCCGAGCAGTACTTC. Translated, it gives CASSQVNSEQYF.

This clonotype was recorded only once. V is TRBV5-1 and J is TRBJ1-4; the match to TRBD1 covers 7 bases. Per germline, CDR1 SGHRS and CDR2 YFSETQ. The CDR3 contains 15 residues. V lost 4 bases to trimming and J lost 0 bases; unmatched junction nucleotides: 3. The CDR3 DNA follows: TGCGCCAGCAGCATTGACAGGGCAACTAATGAAAAACTGTTTTTT. Residues: CASSIDRATNEKLFF. Combining the CDR3 with reference TRBV5-1 and TRBJ1-4 gives the whole variable domain KAGVTQTPRYLIKTRGQQVTLSCSPISGHRSVSWYQQTPGQGLQFLFEYFSETQRNKGNFPGRFSGRQFSNSRSEMNVSTLELGDSALYLCASSIDRATNEKLFFGSGTQLSVL.